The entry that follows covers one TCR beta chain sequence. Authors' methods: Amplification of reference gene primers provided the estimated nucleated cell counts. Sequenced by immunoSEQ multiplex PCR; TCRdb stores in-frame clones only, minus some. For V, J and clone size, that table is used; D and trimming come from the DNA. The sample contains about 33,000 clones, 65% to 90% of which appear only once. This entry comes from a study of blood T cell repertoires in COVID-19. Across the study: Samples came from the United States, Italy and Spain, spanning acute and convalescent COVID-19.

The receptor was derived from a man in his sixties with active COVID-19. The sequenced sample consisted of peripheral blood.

In DNA, the CDR3 is TGTGCCAGCAGTGTGTCGGGTAGCGGATACAATGAGCAGTTCTTC. It specifies CASSVSGSGYNEQFF. The chain uses TRBV2 and TRBJ2-1; possible D gene TRBD2, 6 bases. Deletions cut 4 bases from V and 4 bases from J, with 14 bases between. Germline CDR1 is SNHLY and CDR2 is FYNNEI. The CDR3 has 15 residues. The full variable domain, in which reference TRBV2 and TRBJ2-1 provide the parts outside the CDR3, is EPEVTQTPSHQVTQMGQEVILRCVPISNHLYFYWYRQILGQKVEFLVSFYNNEISEKSEIFDDQFSVERPDGSNFTLKIRSTKLEDSAMYFCASSVSGSGYNEQFFGPGTRLTVL.